This T cell receptor beta chain stems from a study of T cells in Graves' hyperthyroidism and ophthalmopathy. The V and J ends lost 5 bases and 1 base respectively, with 18 bases between them. There are 17 residues in the CDR3. Per the germline V gene, CDR1 is SGHVS and CDR2 is FNYEAQ. Authors of the study amplified TCR beta CDR3 regions from RNA transcripts. TCR CDR3 regions were first amplified by RT-PCR with HTBI primers. From the multiplex PCR reads, TCRdb called clonotypes with MiXCR, one entry per CDR3 protein. This sample has about 700,000 distinct CDR3 sequences; about 45% occur once, and the top ten carry approximately 6.8%.

V usage is TRBV7-6 and J usage is TRBJ1-3; maybe TRBD1 (5 bases). This TCR came from an adult man with Graves' disease, either hyperthyroidism or ophthalmopathy (not recorded which). The source material was peripheral blood or thyroid tissue (not recorded which). The CDR3 nucleotides are TGTGCCAGCAGCGTAGGAGTTGCTAGGGGATCTGGAAACACCATATATTTT. Its protein is CASSVGVARGSGNTIYF.